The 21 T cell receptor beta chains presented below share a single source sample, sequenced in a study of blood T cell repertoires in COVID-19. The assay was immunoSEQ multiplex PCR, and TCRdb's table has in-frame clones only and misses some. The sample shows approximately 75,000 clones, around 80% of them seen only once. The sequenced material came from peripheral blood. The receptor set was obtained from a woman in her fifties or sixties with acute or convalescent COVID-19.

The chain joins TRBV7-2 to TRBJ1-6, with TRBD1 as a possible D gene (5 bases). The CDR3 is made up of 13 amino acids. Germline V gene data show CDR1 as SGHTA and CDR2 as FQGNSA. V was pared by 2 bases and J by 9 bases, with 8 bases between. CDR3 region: CASSLQGASPLHF. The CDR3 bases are TGTGCCAGCAGCTTACAAGGGGCTTCACCCCTCCACTTT.

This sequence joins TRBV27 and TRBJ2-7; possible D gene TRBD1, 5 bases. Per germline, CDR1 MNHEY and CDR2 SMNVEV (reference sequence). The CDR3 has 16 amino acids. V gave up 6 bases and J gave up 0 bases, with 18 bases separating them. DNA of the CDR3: TGTGCCAGCAGAAGGGGTAGGGGCGTTGACTCCTACGAGCAGTACTTC. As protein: CASRRGRGVDSYEQYF.

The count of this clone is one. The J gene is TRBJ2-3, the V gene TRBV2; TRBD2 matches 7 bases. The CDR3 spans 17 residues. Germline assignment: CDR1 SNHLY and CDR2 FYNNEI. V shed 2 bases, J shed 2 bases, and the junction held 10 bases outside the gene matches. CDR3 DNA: TGTGCCAGCAGTGAAAAATTGGGACTACCTAACACAGATACGCAGTATTTT. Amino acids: CASSEKLGLPNTDTQYF. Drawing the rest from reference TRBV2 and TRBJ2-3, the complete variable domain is EPEVTQTPSHQVTQMGQEVILRCVPISNHLYFYWYRQILGQKVEFLVSFYNNEISEKSEIFDDQFSVERPDGSNFTLKIRSTKLEDSAMYFCASSEKLGLPNTDTQYFGPGTRLTVL.

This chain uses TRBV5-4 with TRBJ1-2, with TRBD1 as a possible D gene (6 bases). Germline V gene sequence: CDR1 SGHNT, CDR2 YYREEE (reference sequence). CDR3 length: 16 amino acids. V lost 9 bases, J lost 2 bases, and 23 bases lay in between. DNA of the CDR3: TGTGCCAAGGAGTTTCTCCGGACAGAAGAAAACTATGGCTACACCTTC. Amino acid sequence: CAKEFLRTEENYGYTF.

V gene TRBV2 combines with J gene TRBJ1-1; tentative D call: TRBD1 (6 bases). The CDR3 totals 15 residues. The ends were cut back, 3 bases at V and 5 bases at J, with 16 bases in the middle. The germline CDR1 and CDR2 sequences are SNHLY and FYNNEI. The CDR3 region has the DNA TGTGCCAGCAGTGAGGATAGGGGGAGGGGTACTGAAGCTTTCTTT. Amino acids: CASSEDRGRGTEAFF.

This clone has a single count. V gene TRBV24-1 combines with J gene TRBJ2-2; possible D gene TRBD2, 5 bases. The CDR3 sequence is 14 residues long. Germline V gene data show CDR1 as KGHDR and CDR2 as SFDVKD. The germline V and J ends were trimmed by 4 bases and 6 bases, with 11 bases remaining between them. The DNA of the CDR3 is TGTGCCACCAGTGACACTAGTCGCGCCGGGGAGCTGTTTTTT. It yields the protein CATSDTSRAGELFF.

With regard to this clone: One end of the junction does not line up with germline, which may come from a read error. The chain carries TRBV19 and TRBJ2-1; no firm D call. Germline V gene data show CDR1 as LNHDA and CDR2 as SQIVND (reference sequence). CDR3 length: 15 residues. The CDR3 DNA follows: TGTGCCAGTAGTATCTTGGCAGGCGTGTACATTGAGCAGTTCTTC. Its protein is CASSILAGVYIEQFF.

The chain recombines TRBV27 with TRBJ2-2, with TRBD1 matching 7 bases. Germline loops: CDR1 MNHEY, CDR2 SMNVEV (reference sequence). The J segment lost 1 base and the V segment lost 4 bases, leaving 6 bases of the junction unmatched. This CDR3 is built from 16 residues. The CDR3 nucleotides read TGTGCCAGCAGTTCCCCGACAGGGATGAACACCGGGGAGCTGTTTTTT. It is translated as CASSSPTGMNTGELFF.

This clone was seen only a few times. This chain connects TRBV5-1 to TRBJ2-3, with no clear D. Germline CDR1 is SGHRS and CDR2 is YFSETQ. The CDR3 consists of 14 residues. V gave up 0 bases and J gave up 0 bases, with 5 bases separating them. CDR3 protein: CASSLDGSTDTQYF. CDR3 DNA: TGCGCCAGCAGCTTGGATGGCAGCACAGATACGCAGTATTTT.

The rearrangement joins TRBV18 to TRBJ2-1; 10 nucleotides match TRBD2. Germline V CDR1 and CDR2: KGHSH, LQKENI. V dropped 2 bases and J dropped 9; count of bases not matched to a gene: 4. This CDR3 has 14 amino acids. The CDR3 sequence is CASSPGAGGREQFF. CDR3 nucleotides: TGTGCCAGCTCACCAGGAGCGGGGGGGCGTGAGCAGTTCTTC.

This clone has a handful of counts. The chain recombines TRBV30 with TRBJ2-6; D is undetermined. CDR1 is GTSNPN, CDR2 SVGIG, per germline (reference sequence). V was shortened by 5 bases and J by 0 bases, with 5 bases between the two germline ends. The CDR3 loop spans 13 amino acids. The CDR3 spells CAWSHSGANVLTF. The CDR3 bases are TGTGCCTGGTCCCACTCTGGGGCCAACGTCCTGACTTTC.

The CDR3 coding sequence is TGTGCCAGCAGCTCGAGGGCTGTTCCTAATGAAAAACTGTTTTTT. Amino acid sequence: CASSSRAVPNEKLFF. This chain links TRBV5-6 with TRBJ1-4; no clear D gene. V was pared by 3 bases and J by 3 bases, with 12 bases between. This CDR3 has 15 amino acids. Germline V lookup: CDR1 SGHDT, CDR2 YYEEEE. The full variable domain, with the rest looked up from reference TRBV5-6 and TRBJ1-4, is DAGVTQSPTHLIKTRGQQVTLRCSPKSGHDTVSWYQQALGQGPQFIFQYYEEEERQRGNFPDRFSGHQFPNYSSELNVNALLLGDSALYLCASSSRAVPNEKLFFGSGTQLSVL.

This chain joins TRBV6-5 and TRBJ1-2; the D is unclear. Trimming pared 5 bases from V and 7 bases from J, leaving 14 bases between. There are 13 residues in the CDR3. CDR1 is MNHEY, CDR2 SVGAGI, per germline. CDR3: CASSPFRGGGYTF. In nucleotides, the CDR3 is TGTGCCAGCAGTCCTTTCCGCGGCGGTGGCTACACCTTC.

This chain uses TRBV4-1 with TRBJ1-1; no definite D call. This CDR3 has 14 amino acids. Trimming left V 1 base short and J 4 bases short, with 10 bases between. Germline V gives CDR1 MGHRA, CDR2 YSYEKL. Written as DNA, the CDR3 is TGCGCCAGCAGCCAAGTGCTAAATGGCACTGAAGCTTTCTTT. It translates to CASSQVLNGTEAFF.

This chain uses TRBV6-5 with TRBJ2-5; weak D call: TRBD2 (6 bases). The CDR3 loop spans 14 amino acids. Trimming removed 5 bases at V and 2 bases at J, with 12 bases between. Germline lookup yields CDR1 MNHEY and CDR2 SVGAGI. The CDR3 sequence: CASSTIAEQETQYF. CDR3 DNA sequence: TGTGCCAGCAGTACGATAGCGGAACAAGAGACCCAGTACTTC.

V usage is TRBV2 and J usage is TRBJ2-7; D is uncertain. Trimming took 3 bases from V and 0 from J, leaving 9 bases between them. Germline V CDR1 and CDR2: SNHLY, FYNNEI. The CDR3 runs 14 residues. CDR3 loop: CASSETRSSYEQYF. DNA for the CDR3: TGTGCCAGCAGTGAGACACGTAGCTCCTACGAGCAGTACTTC.

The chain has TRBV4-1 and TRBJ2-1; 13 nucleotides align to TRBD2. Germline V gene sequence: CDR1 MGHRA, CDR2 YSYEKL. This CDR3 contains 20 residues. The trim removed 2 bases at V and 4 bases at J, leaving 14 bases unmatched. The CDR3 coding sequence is TGCGCCAGCAGCCAAACCCGGGACAGACTAGCGGGAGGTATATACAATGAGCAGTTCTTC. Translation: CASSQTRDRLAGGIYNEQFF.

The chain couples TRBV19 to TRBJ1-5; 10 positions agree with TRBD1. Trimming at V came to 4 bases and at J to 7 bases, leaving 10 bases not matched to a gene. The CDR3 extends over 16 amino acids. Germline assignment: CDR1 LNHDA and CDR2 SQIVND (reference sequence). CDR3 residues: CASSTGTGANQQPQHF. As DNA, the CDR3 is TGTGCCAGTAGTACGGGGACAGGGGCGAACCAACAGCCCCAGCATTTT.

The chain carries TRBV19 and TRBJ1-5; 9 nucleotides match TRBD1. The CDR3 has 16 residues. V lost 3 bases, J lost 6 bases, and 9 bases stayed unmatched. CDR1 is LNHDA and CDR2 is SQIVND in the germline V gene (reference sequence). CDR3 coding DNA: TGTGCCAGTAGTATCCCGACAGGGGGATCGGGTCAGCCCCAGCATTTT. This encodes CASSIPTGGSGQPQHF.

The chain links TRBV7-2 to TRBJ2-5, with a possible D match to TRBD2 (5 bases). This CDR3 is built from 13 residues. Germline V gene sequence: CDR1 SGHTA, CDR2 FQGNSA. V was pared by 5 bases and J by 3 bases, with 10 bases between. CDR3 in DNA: TGTGCCAGCAGCGCCCTGAGGGAAGAGACCCAGTACTTC. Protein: CASSALREETQYF. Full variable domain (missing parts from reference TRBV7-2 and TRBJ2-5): GAGVSQSPSNKVTEKGKDVELRCDPISGHTALYWYRQSLGQGLEFLIYFQGNSAPDKSGLPSDRFSAERTGGSVSTLTIQRTQQEDSAVYLCASSALREETQYFGPGTRLLVL.

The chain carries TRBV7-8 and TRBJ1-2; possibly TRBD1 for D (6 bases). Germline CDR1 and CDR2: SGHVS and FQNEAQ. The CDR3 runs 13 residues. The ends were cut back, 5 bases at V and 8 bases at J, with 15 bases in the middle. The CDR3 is CASSPTGLGGYTF. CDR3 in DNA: TGTGCCAGCAGCCCCACAGGGCTTGGGGGCTACACCTTC.